The sequence of this T cell receptor (beta chain) was determined in a study of blood T cell repertoires in COVID-19. Overall study: Acute-phase and convalescent COVID-19 samples originated in the United States, Italy and Spain.

Source study methods: By means of reference gene primer amplification, nucleated cell counts were estimated. Sequencing used immunoSEQ multiplex PCR; TCRdb keeps in-frame clones, though not all of them. D and trimming come from the DNA, and the V and J calls and clone size come from that table. The sample holds 90,000 to 110,000 clones, around four fifths seen once. The V gene lost 7 bases and the J gene lost 4 bases, with 11 bases spanning the gap. Germline V gene lookup returns CDR1 SNHLY and CDR2 FYNNEI. The CDR3 extends over 13 amino acids. Sequencing input: peripheral blood. This TCR derives from a woman aged 60-75 years with acute or convalescent COVID-19. J is TRBJ2-1 and V is TRBV2; weak D call: TRBD1 (6 bases). CDR3 DNA: TGTGCCAGCATTACAGGGTTATACAATGAGCAGTTCTTC. This gives the protein CASITGLYNEQFF. Looking up the rest from reference TRBV2 and TRBJ2-1 gives the full variable domain: EPEVTQTPSHQVTQMGQEVILRCVPISNHLYFYWYRQILGQKVEFLVSFYNNEISEKSEIFDDQFSVERPDGSNFTLKIRSTKLEDSAMYFCASITGLYNEQFFGPGTRLTVL.